Below, 31 T cell receptor beta chains from the same sample are listed, as sequenced in a study of cytomegalovirus exposure and HLA in healthy donors. With 60 Vbeta and 13 Jbeta primers, the PCR was carried out. Clones were sequenced by immunoSEQ multiplex PCR, and TCRdb holds only the in-frame ones, with some missing. The sample has approximately 200,000 clones, 70% to 80% seen once. Sequencing was performed on PBMCs. These receptors all stem from a girl aged 2-15 years in good health and CMV-seronegative.

The CDR3 loop reads CASSYDRGETQYF. CDR3 nucleotide sequence: TGCGCCAGCAGCTACGATAGAGGAGAGACCCAGTACTTC. J is TRBJ2-5 and V is TRBV5-1; D gene ambiguous. V was shortened by 3 bases and J by 4 bases, with 10 bases between the two germline ends. The CDR3 consists of 13 residues. Germline CDR1 reads SGHRS; CDR2 reads YFSETQ.

The sample holds a few counts of this clone. V and J are TRBV27 and TRBJ2-1; 12 bases agree with TRBD1. J was trimmed by 7 bases and V by 5 bases; bases with no gene match: 9. This CDR3 spans 16 amino acids. Per germline, CDR1 MNHEY and CDR2 SMNVEV (reference sequence). CDR3 nucleotide sequence: TGTGCCAGCAGTCCAACCCCGGGACAGGGGGCGAATGAGCAGTTCTTC. As protein: CASSPTPGQGANEQFF.

The V gene is TRBV29-1, the J gene TRBJ1-2; D ambiguous. V was shortened by 0 bases and J by 8 bases, with 16 bases between the two germline ends. This CDR3 comprises 14 residues. Germline CDR1 reads SQVTM; CDR2 reads ANQGSEA. This chain's CDR3 is CSVEERRRWRGYTF. CDR3 in DNA: TGCAGCGTTGAAGAGAGGCGGCGCTGGAGGGGCTACACCTTC.

The chain has TRBV12-2 and TRBJ2-3; no DNA check was done on the table's D call, TRBD2. TRBV12-2 has pseudogene status. CDR3 size: 20 residues. Here the CDR3 DNA reads TGTGCAAGTCGCCTCATCCGTCTCCCGTCCGGGAGGAGTCACACAGATACGCAGTATTTT. Its protein is CASRLIRLPSGRSHTDTQYF.

The chain carries TRBV15 and TRBJ1-3; 9 bases align to TRBD1. The length of the CDR3 is 18 residues. The germline gives CDR1 LNHNV, CDR2 YYDKDF (reference sequence). Unmatched junction bases numbered 12, after V lost 0 bases and J lost 6 bases. The chain's CDR3 is CATSRDVAGTGPLNTIYF. CDR3 coding DNA: TGTGCCACCAGCAGAGATGTTGCCGGGACAGGGCCACTAAACACCATATATTTT. Combining the CDR3 with reference TRBV15 and TRBJ1-3 gives the whole variable domain DAMVIQNPRYQVTQFGKPVTLSCSQTLNHNVMYWYQQKSSQAPKLLFHYYDKDFNNEADTPDNFQSRRPNTSFCFLDIRSPGLGDTAMYLCATSRDVAGTGPLNTIYFGEGSWLTVV.

This chain joins TRBV7-6 and TRBJ2-2; tentative D call: TRBD2 (6 bases). V lost 2 bases and J 4 bases, leaving 17 bases between the germline ends. The length of the CDR3 is 17 residues. Germline V gives CDR1 SGHVS, CDR2 FNYEAQ. The CDR3: CASSLLIADISTGELFF. The DNA for the CDR3 is TGTGCCAGCAGCTTATTGATAGCGGATATCTCCACCGGGGAGCTGTTTTTT. Variable domain in full (rest from reference TRBV7-6 and TRBJ2-2): GAGVSQSPRYKVTKRGQDVALRCDPISGHVSLYWYRQALGQGPEFLTYFNYEAQQDKSGLPNDRFSAERPEGSISTLTIQRTEQRDSAMYRCASSLLIADISTGELFFGEGSRLTVL.

J is TRBJ2-3 and V is TRBV6-6; no clear D. Germline V gene sequence: CDR1 MNHNY, CDR2 SVGAGI (reference sequence). Trimming stripped 2 bases from V and 6 bases from J, with 9 bases between. The CDR3 sequence is 13 residues long. CDR3 bases: TGTGCCAGCAGTTACACGGAAGCGGATACGCAGTATTTT. Its protein product is CASSYTEADTQYF.

This clone was seen only once. The chain joins TRBV18 to TRBJ2-7; 7 nucleotides match TRBD1. In germline, CDR1 is KGHSH, CDR2 LQKENI. The CDR3 totals 14 residues. V lost 3 bases to trimming and J lost 2 bases; unmatched junction nucleotides: 4. Written as DNA, the CDR3 is TGTGCCAGCTCACCTCGGGACAGAGCCTACGAGCAGTACTTC. This translates into CASSPRDRAYEQYF.

J is TRBJ2-7 and V is TRBV11-2, with D possibly being TRBD1 (5 bases). The germline V and J ends were trimmed by 4 bases and 7 bases, with 11 bases remaining between them. The CDR3 extends over 12 amino acids. CDR1 is SGHAT and CDR2 is FQNNGV in the germline V gene. This CDR3 reads CASSSWGREQYF. The CDR3 DNA reads TGTGCCAGCAGCTCCTGGGGCCGGGAGCAGTACTTC.

In DNA form, the CDR3 reads TGTGCCAGCAGCTTGGGCTCGGCCTACGAGCAGTACTTC. As protein: CASSLGSAYEQYF. V usage is TRBV5-5 and J usage is TRBJ2-7; D is ambiguous. The length of the CDR3 is 13 residues. V dropped 0 bases and J dropped 2 bases, with 6 bases sitting between them. Germline V gene lookup returns CDR1 SGHKS and CDR2 YYEKEE (reference sequence).

This clone was found once. V gene TRBV25-1 combines with J gene TRBJ2-5; maybe TRBD1 (6 bases). The ends were cut back, 1 base at V and 5 bases at J, with 11 bases in the middle. The CDR3 sequence is 14 residues long. The germline V gene has CDR1 MGHDK and CDR2 SYGVNS. CDR3 DNA sequence: TGTGCCAGCAGTGAATTGAACAGGGAGGAGACCCAGTACTTC. This sequence encodes CASSELNREETQYF.

The rearrangement links TRBV19 to TRBJ1-5; D may be TRBD1 (5 bases). Germline V gene sequence: CDR1 LNHDA, CDR2 SQIVND (reference sequence). The CDR3 contains 13 residues. Trimming left V 4 bases short and J 7 bases short, with 11 bases between. This CDR3 is CASSTQGIQPQHF. The CDR3 DNA is TGTGCCAGTAGTACCCAGGGTATACAGCCCCAGCATTTT.

The chain combines TRBV2 with TRBJ2-7, with unresolved D. Trimming cost V 4 bases and J 1 base, with 8 bases left between them. Per germline, CDR1 SNHLY and CDR2 FYNNEI. The CDR3 contains 13 residues. This chain's CDR3 is CASSVQDSYEQYF. In DNA, the CDR3 is TGTGCCAGCAGTGTGCAGGATTCCTACGAGCAGTACTTC. Drawing the rest from reference TRBV2 and TRBJ2-7, the complete variable domain is EPEVTQTPSHQVTQMGQEVILRCVPISNHLYFYWYRQILGQKVEFLVSFYNNEISEKSEIFDDQFSVERPDGSNFTLKIRSTKLEDSAMYFCASSVQDSYEQYFGPGTRLTVT.

The chain is built from TRBV4-1 and TRBJ2-1, with TRBD2 matching 9 bases. After removal of 5 bases from V and 2 bases from J, the junction contained 7 bases not matched to a gene. This CDR3 has 16 residues. CDR1 and CDR2 (germline): MGHRA, YSYEKL. The CDR3 DNA reads as TGCGCCAGCAGCTCCACGACTAGCGGAGCCTACAATGAGCAGTTCTTC. Translating gives CASSSTTSGAYNEQFF.

The chain employs TRBV4-1 and TRBJ1-2; 7 positions match TRBD1. Germline CDR1 MGHRA, CDR2 YSYEKL. The CDR3 consists of 15 residues. J gave up 4 bases and V 1 base, and 6 bases lay outside the gene matches. CDR3 amino acids: CASSQVEGAGYGYTF. CDR3 DNA sequence: TGCGCCAGCAGCCAAGTTGAGGGGGCTGGCTATGGCTACACCTTC.

The rearrangement joins TRBV27 to TRBJ1-5; maybe TRBD1 (5 bases). The V gene lost 5 bases and the J gene lost 5 bases, with 10 bases spanning the gap. Germline values: CDR1 MNHEY, CDR2 SMNVEV (reference sequence). This CDR3 spans 13 amino acids. In DNA form, the CDR3 reads TGTGCCAGCAGTCTCGGGGGAGATCAGCCCCAGCATTTT. Amino acid sequence: CASSLGGDQPQHF.

V gene TRBV10-3 combines with J gene TRBJ2-7; tentative D call: TRBD1 (6 bases). There are 11 residues in the CDR3. Trimming pared 3 bases from V and 6 bases from J, leaving 6 bases between. Germline V gene sequence: CDR1 ENHRY, CDR2 SYGVKD. CDR3 bases: TGTGCCATCAGTGAAGGGGGCGAGCAGTACTTC. Its translation is CAISEGGEQYF.

This clone was recorded a few times. J is TRBJ1-5 and V is TRBV19, with 10 nucleotides matching TRBD1. The germline gives CDR1 LNHDA, CDR2 SQIVND (reference sequence). J lost 1 base, V lost 3 bases, and 0 bases had no gene match. The CDR3 loop spans 15 amino acids. The CDR3 region is CASSMGQGSNQPQHF. CDR3 nucleotides: TGTGCCAGTAGTATGGGACAGGGGAGCAATCAGCCCCAGCATTTT.

This clone came up a few times. The chain joins TRBV5-6 to TRBJ2-1; 10 bases agree with TRBD1. Germline V lookup: CDR1 SGHDT, CDR2 YYEEEE. Unmatched junction bases numbered 6, after V lost 5 bases and J lost 4 bases. This CDR3 is 15 amino acids long. CDR3 in DNA: TGTGCCAGCAGGGTCCGGGACAGGGGATACAATGAGCAGTTCTTC. Translation gives CASRVRDRGYNEQFF.

The CDR3 DNA sequence: TGTGCCAGCAGGCCGCGGGGAAGCACAGATACGCAGTATTTT. Protein sequence: CASRPRGSTDTQYF. The J gene is TRBJ2-3, the V gene TRBV7-6, with TRBD2 as a possible D gene (6 bases). V shed 6 bases and J shed 0 bases, with 10 bases lying between them. This CDR3 contains 14 residues. Germline loops: CDR1 SGHVS, CDR2 FNYEAQ.

The V and J genes are TRBV27 and TRBJ1-1, with D maybe TRBD1 (6 bases). The CDR3 is made up of 15 amino acids. The germline CDR1 and CDR2 sequences are MNHEY and SMNVEV (reference sequence). The V end lost 6 bases, the J end lost 3 bases, and 17 bases lay between the germline ends. CDR3 amino acids: CASRKDSLIDTEAFF. The DNA of the CDR3 is TGTGCCAGCAGAAAGGACAGTTTGATTGACACTGAAGCTTTCTTT.

This rearrangement joins TRBV2 to TRBJ2-1; D gene ambiguous. The CDR3 has 14 residues. V gave up 1 base and J gave up 3 bases, with 7 bases separating them. Germline CDR1 and CDR2: SNHLY and FYNNEI. The CDR3 sequence is CASSEGRNYNEQFF. The CDR3 nucleotides are TGTGCCAGCAGTGAAGGGCGGAACTACAATGAGCAGTTCTTC.

The J gene is TRBJ2-5, the V gene TRBV30, with TRBD2 identical over 9 bases. Germline values: CDR1 GTSNPN, CDR2 SVGIG (reference sequence). This CDR3 is built from 15 residues. With 0 bases clipped from V and 5 bases from J, the junction kept 7 bases outside the gene matches. The CDR3 protein is CAWSVLSGRWETQYF. CDR3 DNA sequence: TGTGCCTGGAGTGTACTGAGCGGGAGGTGGGAGACCCAGTACTTC.

This clone was recorded once. The rearrangement links TRBV9 to TRBJ2-5; 8 bases align to TRBD1. Germline lookup yields CDR1 SGDLS and CDR2 YYNGEE. Trimming at V came to 0 bases and at J to 5 bases, leaving 9 bases not matched to a gene. The CDR3 is 16 amino acids. The CDR3 sequence: CASSVGQGLTWETQYF. The CDR3 coding sequence is TGTGCCAGCAGCGTAGGACAGGGGCTTACATGGGAGACCCAGTACTTC.

The V call is TRBV20-1, the J call TRBJ1-1, with TRBD1 as a possible D gene (6 bases). Trimming stripped 6 bases from V and 11 bases from J, with 13 bases between. Germline CDR1 is DFQATT and CDR2 is SNEGSKA (reference sequence). The CDR3 extends over 10 amino acids. CDR3 sequence (DNA): TGCAGTGCCAAGGACAGCTACGCTTTCTTT. This sequence encodes CSAKDSYAFF.

Notes on this clone: The germline gene is not matched at one end of the junction; a read error may be the cause. The V and J genes are TRBV7-3 and TRBJ2-1; 7 positions match TRBD2. From germline, CDR1 is SGHTA and CDR2 FQGTGA. The CDR3 loop spans 15 amino acids. The CDR3 DNA reads as TGTGCCAGCAGCCTAACCGGGACTACCTACAATGAGCAGTTCTTC. This sequence encodes CASSLTGTTYNEQFF.

Concerning this clone itself: This CDR3 fails to terminate in the conserved phenylalanine or tryptophan, so it likely reflects a read error. The genes are TRBV6-1 and TRBJ1-2; D gene ambiguous. Trimming stripped 6 bases from V and 4 bases from J, with 15 bases between. This CDR3 comprises 14 residues. Germline loops: CDR1 MNHNS, CDR2 SASEGT. CDR3 sequence reads: CASRALRVGYGYTL. The CDR3 DNA follows: TGTGCCAGCAGGGCATTGCGGGTCGGCTATGGCTACACCCTC.

This chain links TRBV5-4 with TRBJ2-1; TRBD2 matches at 9 bases. In germline, CDR1 is SGHNT, CDR2 YYREEE (reference sequence). This CDR3 contains 14 residues. The trim removed 1 base at V and 5 bases at J, leaving 1 base unmatched. The DNA for the CDR3 is TGTGCCAGCAGCTTGACTAGCGGGCACAATGAGCAGTTCTTC. Residues: CASSLTSGHNEQFF. The whole variable domain, remainder taken from reference TRBV5-4 and TRBJ2-1, is ETGVTQSPTHLIKTRGQQVTLRCSSQSGHNTVSWYQQALGQGPQFIFQYYREEENGRGNFPPRFSGLQFPNYSSELNVNALELDDSALYLCASSLTSGHNEQFFGPGTRLTVL.

This rearrangement joins TRBV20-1 to TRBJ2-1; no clear D gene. From germline, CDR1 is DFQATT and CDR2 SNEGSKA (reference sequence). The V and J ends lost 4 bases and 5 bases respectively, with 6 bases between them. The CDR3 is made up of 11 amino acids. The CDR3 spells CSAIDNNEQFF. The CDR3 region has the DNA TGCAGTGCTATAGATAACAATGAGCAGTTCTTC.

CDR3 in DNA: TGTGCCAGCAGTGAAGCGCGACTAGCAGGGGTTCCAGTTGGCTACACCTTC. Residues: CASSEARLAGVPVGYTF. This chain links TRBV2 with TRBJ1-2; TRBD1 is a possible D gene (6 bases). The length of the CDR3 is 17 residues. Per the germline V gene, CDR1 is SNHLY and CDR2 is FYNNEI. The ends were cut back, 0 bases at V and 7 bases at J, with 21 bases in the middle.

The chain links TRBV4-1 to TRBJ1-3; D not certain. CDR1 is MGHRA and CDR2 is YSYEKL in the germline V gene. The CDR3 has 15 amino acids. The V and J ends lost 4 bases and 7 bases respectively, with 17 bases between them. The CDR3 coding sequence is TGCGCCAGCAGCCGAACCGAGACTCCATCCAACACCATATATTTT. Protein product: CASSRTETPSNTIYF.